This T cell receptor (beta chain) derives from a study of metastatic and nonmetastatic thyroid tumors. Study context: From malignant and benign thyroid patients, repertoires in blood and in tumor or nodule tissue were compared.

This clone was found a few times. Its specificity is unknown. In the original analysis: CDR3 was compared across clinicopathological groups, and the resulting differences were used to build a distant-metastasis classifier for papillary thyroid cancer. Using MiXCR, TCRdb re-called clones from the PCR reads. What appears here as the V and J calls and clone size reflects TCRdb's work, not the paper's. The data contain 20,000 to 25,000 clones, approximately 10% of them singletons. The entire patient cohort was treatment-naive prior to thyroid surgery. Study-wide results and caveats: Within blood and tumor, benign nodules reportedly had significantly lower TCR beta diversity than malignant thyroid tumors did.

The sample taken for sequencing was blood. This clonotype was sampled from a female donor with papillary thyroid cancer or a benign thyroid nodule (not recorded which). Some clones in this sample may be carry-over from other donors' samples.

CDR3 in amino acids: CAGGLEGPAYEQYF. CDR3 bases: TGTGCCGGCGGGTTAGAGGGTCCGGCCTACGAGCAGTACTTC. The chain uses TRBV6-1 and TRBJ2-7; D is possibly TRBD2 (5 bases). The CDR3 loop spans 14 amino acids. V shed 11 bases and J shed 2 bases, with 19 bases lying between them. Germline loops: CDR1 MNHNS, CDR2 SASEGT.